This T cell receptor (beta chain) emerged from a study of T cells in Graves' hyperthyroidism and ophthalmopathy. RNA transcripts were the template for amplifying TCR beta CDR3 regions. TCR CDR3 underwent first-round RT-PCR with the HTBI primer set. TCRdb redid the calling of the multiplex PCR reads with MiXCR, one entry per CDR3 protein. The sample carries around 540,000 distinct CDR3 sequences, 46% recorded once. The CDR3 sequence is 14 residues long. Germline V CDR1 and CDR2: LGHNA, YSLEER. The V and J ends lost 0 bases and 7 bases respectively, with 12 bases between them. Patients were excluded because of uncontrolled infection, other autoimmune disease, pregnancy or lactation. This clonotype appeared a few times.

Material for sequencing was peripheral blood or thyroid tissue (not recorded which). The chain has TRBV4-3 and TRBJ2-5; TRBD2 is a possible D gene (6 bases). The origin of this receptor is a woman aged 18-29 years with Graves' hyperthyroidism. The CDR3 sequence is CASSQDGGTGTQYF. CDR3 nucleotide sequence: TGCGCCAGCAGCCAAGATGGCGGGACCGGGACCCAGTACTTC.